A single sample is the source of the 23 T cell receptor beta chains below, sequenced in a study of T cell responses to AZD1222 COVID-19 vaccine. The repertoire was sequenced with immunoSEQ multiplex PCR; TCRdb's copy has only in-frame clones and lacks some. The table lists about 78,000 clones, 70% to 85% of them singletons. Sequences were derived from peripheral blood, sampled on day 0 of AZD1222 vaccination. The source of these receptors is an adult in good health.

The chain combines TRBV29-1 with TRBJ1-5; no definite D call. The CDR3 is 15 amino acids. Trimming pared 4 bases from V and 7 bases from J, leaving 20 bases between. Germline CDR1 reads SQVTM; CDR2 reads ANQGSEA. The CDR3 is CSVADGFMGGQPQHF. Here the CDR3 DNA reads TGCAGCGTTGCTGACGGTTTCATGGGCGGGCAGCCCCAGCATTTT.

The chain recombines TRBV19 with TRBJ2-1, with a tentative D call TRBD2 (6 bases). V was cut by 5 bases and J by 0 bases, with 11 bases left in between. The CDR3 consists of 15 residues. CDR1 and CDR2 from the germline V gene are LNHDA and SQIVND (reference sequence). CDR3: CASSPSVFSYNEQFF. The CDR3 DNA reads TGTGCCAGTAGTCCTAGCGTCTTCTCCTACAATGAGCAGTTCTTC.

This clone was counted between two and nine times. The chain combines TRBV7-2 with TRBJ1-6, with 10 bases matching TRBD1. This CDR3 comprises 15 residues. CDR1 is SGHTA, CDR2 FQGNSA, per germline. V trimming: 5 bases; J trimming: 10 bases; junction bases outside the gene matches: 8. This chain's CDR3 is CASSTRQGAGSPLHF. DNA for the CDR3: TGTGCCAGCAGCACCCGACAGGGGGCTGGGTCACCCCTCCACTTT.

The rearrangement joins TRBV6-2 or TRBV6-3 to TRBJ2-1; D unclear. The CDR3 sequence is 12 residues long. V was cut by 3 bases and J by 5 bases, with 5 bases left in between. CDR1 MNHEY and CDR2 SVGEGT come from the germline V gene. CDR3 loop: CASSYPDNEQFF. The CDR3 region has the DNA TGTGCCAGCAGTTATCCGGACAATGAGCAGTTCTTC.

The CDR3: CASSLSGTYGYTF. CDR3 in DNA: TGTGCCAGCAGCTTGTCGGGAACCTATGGCTACACCTTC. This chain joins TRBV5-8 and TRBJ1-2, with D hard to call. V was pared by 1 base and J by 4 bases, with 8 bases between. The V gene's germline CDR1 is SGHTS and CDR2 YDEGEE. This CDR3 comprises 13 residues.

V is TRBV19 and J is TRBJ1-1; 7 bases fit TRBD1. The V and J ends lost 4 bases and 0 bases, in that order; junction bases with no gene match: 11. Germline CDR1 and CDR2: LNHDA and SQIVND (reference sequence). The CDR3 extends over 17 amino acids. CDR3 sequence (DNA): TGTGCCAGTAGTAGCGACAGGGTCGGTTCGGTGAACACTGAAGCTTTCTTT. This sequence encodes CASSSDRVGSVNTEAFF.

The CDR3 reads CASSQAGTGGFGYTF. The DNA of the CDR3 is TGCGCCAGCAGCCAGGCCGGGACAGGGGGCTTTGGCTACACCTTC. The rearrangement uses TRBV4-3 and TRBJ1-2, with 12 bases lining up with TRBD1. The junction had 6 bases not matched to a gene; V was cut back by 3 bases and J by 7 bases. The CDR3 has 15 amino acids. The germline V gene has CDR1 LGHNA and CDR2 YSLEER.

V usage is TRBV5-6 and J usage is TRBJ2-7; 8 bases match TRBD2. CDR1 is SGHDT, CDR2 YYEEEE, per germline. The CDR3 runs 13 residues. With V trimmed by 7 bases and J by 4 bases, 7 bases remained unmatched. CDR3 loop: CASHPGGSYEQYF. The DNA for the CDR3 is TGTGCCAGCCATCCGGGGGGGTCTTACGAGCAGTACTTC.

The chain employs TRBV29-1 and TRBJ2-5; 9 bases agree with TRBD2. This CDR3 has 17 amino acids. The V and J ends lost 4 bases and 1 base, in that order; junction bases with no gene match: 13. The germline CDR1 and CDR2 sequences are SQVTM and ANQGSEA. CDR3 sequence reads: CSVAEISGGSLQETQYF. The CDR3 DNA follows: TGCAGCGTTGCCGAGATTAGCGGGGGTTCCCTCCAAGAGACCCAGTACTTC.

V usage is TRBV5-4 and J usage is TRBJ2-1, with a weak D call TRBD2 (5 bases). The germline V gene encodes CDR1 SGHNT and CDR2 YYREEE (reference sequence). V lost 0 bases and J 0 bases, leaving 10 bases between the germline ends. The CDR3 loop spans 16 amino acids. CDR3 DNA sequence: TGTGCCAGCAGCTTGGCCCGAGGGAGCTCCTACAATGAGCAGTTCTTC. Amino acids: CASSLARGSSYNEQFF. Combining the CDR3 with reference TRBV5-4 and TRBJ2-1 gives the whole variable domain ETGVTQSPTHLIKTRGQQVTLRCSSQSGHNTVSWYQQALGQGPQFIFQYYREEENGRGNFPPRFSGLQFPNYSSELNVNALELDDSALYLCASSLARGSSYNEQFFGPGTRLTVL.

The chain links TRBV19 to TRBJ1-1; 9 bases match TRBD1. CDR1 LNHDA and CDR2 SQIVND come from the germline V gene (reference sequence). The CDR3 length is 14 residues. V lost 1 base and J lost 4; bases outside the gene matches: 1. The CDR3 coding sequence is TGTGCCAGTAGTATAGGGGGACAGGGCACTGAAGCTTTCTTT. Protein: CASSIGGQGTEAFF.

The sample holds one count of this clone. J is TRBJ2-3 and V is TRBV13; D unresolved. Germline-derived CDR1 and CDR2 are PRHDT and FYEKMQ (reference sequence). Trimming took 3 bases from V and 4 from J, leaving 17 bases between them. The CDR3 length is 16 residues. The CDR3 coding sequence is TGTGCCAGCAGCTTGTTTAGAGGCGTCGGGCCAGATACGCAGTATTTT. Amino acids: CASSLFRGVGPDTQYF.

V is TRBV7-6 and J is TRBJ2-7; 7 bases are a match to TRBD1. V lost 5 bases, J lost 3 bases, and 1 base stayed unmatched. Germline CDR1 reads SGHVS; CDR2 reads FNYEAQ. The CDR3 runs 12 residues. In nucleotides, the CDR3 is TGTGCCAGCAGCAGACAGGGCTACGAGCAGTACTTC. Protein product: CASSRQGYEQYF.

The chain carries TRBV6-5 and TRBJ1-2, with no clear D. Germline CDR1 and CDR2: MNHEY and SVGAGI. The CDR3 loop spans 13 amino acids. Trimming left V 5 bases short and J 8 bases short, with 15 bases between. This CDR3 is CASSPFNGAGYTF. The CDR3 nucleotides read TGTGCCAGCAGTCCGTTTAACGGTGCCGGCTACACCTTC.

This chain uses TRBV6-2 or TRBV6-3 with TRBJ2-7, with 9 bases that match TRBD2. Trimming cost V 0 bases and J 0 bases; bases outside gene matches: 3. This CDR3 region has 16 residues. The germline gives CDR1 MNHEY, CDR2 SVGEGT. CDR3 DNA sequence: TGTGCCAGCAGTTACTCTAGCGGGAGATCCTCCTACGAGCAGTACTTC. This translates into CASSYSSGRSSYEQYF.

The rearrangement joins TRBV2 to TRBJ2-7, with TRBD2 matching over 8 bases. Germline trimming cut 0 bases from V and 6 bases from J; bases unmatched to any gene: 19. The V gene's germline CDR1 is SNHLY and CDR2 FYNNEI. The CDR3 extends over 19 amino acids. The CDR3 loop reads CASSEASPLAGPFSGEQYF. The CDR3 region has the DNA TGTGCCAGCAGTGAAGCGAGTCCCCTAGCGGGCCCCTTCTCGGGCGAGCAGTACTTC.

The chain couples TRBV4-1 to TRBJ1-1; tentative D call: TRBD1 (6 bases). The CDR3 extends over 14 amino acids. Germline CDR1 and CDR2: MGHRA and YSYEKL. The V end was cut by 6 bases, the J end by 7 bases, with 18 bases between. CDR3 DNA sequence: TGCGCCAGCAGTTTTACTCTAGGGGGGGATGAAGCTTTCTTT. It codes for CASSFTLGGDEAFF.

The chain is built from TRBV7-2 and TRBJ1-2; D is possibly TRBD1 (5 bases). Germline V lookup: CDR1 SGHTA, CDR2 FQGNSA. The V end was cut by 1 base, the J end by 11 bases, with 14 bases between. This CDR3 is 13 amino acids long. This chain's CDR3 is CASSLVLDRQYTF. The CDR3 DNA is TGTGCCAGCAGCTTAGTCCTCGACAGACAGTACACCTTC.

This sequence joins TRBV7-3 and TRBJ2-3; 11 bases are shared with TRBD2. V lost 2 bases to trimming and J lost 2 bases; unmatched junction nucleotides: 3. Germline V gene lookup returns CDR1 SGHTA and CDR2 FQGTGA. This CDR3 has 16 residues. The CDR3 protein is CASSLLAGGLTDTQYF. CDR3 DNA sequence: TGTGCCAGCAGCTTATTAGCGGGGGGGCTCACAGATACGCAGTATTTT.

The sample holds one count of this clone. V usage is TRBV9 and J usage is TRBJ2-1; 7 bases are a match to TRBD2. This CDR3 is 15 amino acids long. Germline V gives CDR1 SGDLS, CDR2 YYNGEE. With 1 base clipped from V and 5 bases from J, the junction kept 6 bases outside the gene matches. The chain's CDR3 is CASSVRSSGNNEQFF. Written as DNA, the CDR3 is TGTGCCAGCAGCGTAAGGTCTAGCGGCAACAATGAGCAGTTCTTC.

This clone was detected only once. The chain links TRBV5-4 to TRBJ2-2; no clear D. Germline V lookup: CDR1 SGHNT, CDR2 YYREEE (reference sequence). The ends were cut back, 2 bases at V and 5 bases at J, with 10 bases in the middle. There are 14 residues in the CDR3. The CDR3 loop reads CASSFLRPTGELFF. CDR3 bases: TGTGCCAGCAGCTTTCTCCGCCCTACCGGGGAGCTGTTTTTT.

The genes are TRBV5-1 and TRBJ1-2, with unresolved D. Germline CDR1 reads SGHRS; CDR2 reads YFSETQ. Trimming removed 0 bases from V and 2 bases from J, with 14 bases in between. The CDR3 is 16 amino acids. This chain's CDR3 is CASSLGAQAFNYGYTF. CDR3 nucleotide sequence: TGCGCCAGCAGCTTGGGCGCGCAGGCGTTCAACTATGGCTACACCTTC.

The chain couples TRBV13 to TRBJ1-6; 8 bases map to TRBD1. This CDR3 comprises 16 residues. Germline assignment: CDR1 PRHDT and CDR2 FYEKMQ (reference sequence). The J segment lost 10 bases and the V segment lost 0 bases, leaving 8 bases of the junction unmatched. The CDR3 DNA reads TGTGCCAGCAGCTTAGGGGACAGGGAGTCAGGATCACCCCTCCACTTT. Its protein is CASSLGDRESGSPLHF.